Listed below are T cell receptor beta chains from one sample, sequenced in a study of CD8+ T cells in alopecia areata. Data came from immunoSEQ multiplex PCR; TCRdb stores just in-frame clones and leaves some out. The sample lists approximately 300,000 clones, roughly 64% seen once, with less than 2% in the top ten. The sample was CD4+ T cells sorted from blood, taken at week 24, from a patient treated with tofacitinib. These receptor sequences come from a human donor with alopecia areata. Both conserved end residues are part of each CDR3. A D gene is named only where the DNA matches it firmly. Size values are once, few and many counts, or a class for expanded clones, and some rows have none.

size | D | J | V | DNA | CDR3
. | . | TRBJ1-2 | TRBV30 | TGTGCCTGGAGTGGACTTTATGGCTACACCTTC | CAWSGLYGYTF
. | . | TRBJ2-5 | TRBV29-1 | TGCAGCGTTGAGTTGGGGTCCCAAGAGACCCAGTACTTC | CSVELGSQETQYF
few | TRBD1 | TRBJ1-2 | TRBV19 | TGTGCCAGCGACGACAGGGAGGGGAACTATGGCTACACCTTC | CASDDREGNYGYTF
. | . | TRBJ1-2 | TRBV28 | TGTGCCAGCAGAGAAGCTAACTATGGCTACACCTTC | CASREANYGYTF
. | . | TRBJ1-4 | TRBV7-8 | TGTGCCAGCAGCTTAGAGGCAGGGAATGAAAAACTGTTTTTT | CASSLEAGNEKLFF
. | TRBD1 | TRBJ2-7 | TRBV6-5 | TGTGCCAGCAGCGACAGGGGGACCAAATCCTACGAGCAGTACTTC | CASSDRGTKSYEQYF
. | . | TRBJ1-1 | TRBV27 | TGTGCCAGCAGTTTCGGGCCCTCTCGGGGGGCTGAAGCTTTCTTT | CASSFGPSRGAEAFF
. | TRBD1 | TRBJ2-1 | TRBV10-3 | TGTGCCATCACCTCTCGGGACAGGGACAATGAGCAGTTCTTC | CAITSRDRDNEQFF
. | . | TRBJ1-2 | TRBV29-1 | TGCAGCGTTGCTCAGGGAAGTGGGCACTATGGCTACACCTTC | CSVAQGSGHYGYTF
. | . | TRBJ1-1 | TRBV9 | TGTGCCAGCAGCGACAGGGAAGGGATGAACACTGAAGCTTTCTTT | CASSDREGMNTEAFF
. | . | TRBJ2-5 | TRBV2 | TGTGCCAGCAGAGCCCGACAGGGAGGGGAGACCCAGTACTTC | CASRARQGGETQYF
few | . | TRBJ1-2 | TRBV2 | TGTGCCAGCAGTGAACTGATGACGGGAAATGGCTACACCTTC | CASSELMTGNGYTF